Below, one TCR beta chain is given with its context. The antigen this receptor binds is unknown. Per-base qualities were not stored, and no clone one base away is much larger. From the cysteine through the phenylalanine, the CDR3 covers 16 amino acids. The DNA shown is the 48-base CDR3, in frame from base 1. CDR1 and CDR2 are drawn from the germline V gene: ENHRY, SYGVKD. Relative to germline, V is missing 10 bases and J is missing 2 bases, with 12 bases of the junction outside any gene match. Set within a cohort of healthcare workers in London, UK, this nested case-control study involved weekly PCR testing of nasopharyngeal swabs along with blood sampling. Between 23 and 31 March 2020, the week of the UK lockdown, healthcare workers were enrolled and then followed up weekly for as long as 16 weeks. Library prep was done by 5' RACE. The sample was run on a NextSeq 500. The TCR library protocol attached unique molecular identifiers to individual cDNA molecules to correct for sequencing error and PCR bias. Both TCR alpha and beta chains were sequenced, and tight co-correlation was observed between alpha and beta sequence abundances in each sample. The authors processed their data as follows. Decombinator V4 was used to perform V gene, J gene and CDR3 annotation of TCR sequences. TCRs were defined as expanded if a significant change between any two time points was detected under a Poisson model with p below 0.0001. TCR abundances were normalised to the total number of TCRs sequenced per sample and were expressed as counts per million. MAIT TCRs were defined by TRAV1-2 paired with TRAJ12, TRAJ20 or TRAJ33, and iNKT TCRs by TRAV10 paired with TRAJ18. VDJdb, accessed 1 November 2021, was searched for CMV, EBV and SARS-CoV-2 annotated TCRs, excluding TCRs annotated for multiple antigens. TCRdb's own reprocessing of the public reads used fastp at Q25 and MiXCR and kept productive beta chains. Records with the same CDR3 protein are collapsed into one entry carrying the most frequent genes and DNA. TCRdb, not the original authors, processed these V and J calls. The sample includes some 120,000 distinct CDR3 sequences, with 14% to 15% observed a single time. The ten largest make up just over 20% of the sample.

These data belong to a study of early T cells in non-severe SARS-CoV-2 infection (dated by TCRdb to 2020 to 2023). Some background on the complete study: Because TCR sequencing relied on bulk RNA taken from unsorted whole blood, pairing of alpha and beta chains was not possible. What the study reported, not specific to this receptor: VDJdb matching was skewed toward anti-spike CD8 responses and likely underestimated virus-specific expansions, missing private and CD4 specificities.

This clonotype was obtained from an adult who was a healthcare worker with PCR-confirmed SARS-CoV-2 infection or an uninfected control (not recorded which). The chain uses TRBV10-3 and TRBJ1-2; 11 central nucleotides agree with TRBD1. Sequenced material: whole blood. DNA sequence: TGTGCCACCCAAGGACAGGGGGCGATGGGCAACTATGGCTACACCTTC. This codes for CATQGQGAMGNYGYTF.